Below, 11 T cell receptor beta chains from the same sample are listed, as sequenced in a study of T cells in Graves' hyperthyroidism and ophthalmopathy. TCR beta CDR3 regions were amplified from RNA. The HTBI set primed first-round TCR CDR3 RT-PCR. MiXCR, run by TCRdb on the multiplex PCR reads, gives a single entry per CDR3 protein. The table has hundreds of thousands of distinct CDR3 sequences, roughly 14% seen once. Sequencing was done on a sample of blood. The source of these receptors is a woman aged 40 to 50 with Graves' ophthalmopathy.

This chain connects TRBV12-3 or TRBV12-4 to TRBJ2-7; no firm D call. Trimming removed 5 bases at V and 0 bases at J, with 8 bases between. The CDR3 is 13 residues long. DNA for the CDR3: TGTGCCAGCAGTCGCTATCGCTCCTACGAGCAGTACTTC. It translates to CASSRYRSYEQYF.

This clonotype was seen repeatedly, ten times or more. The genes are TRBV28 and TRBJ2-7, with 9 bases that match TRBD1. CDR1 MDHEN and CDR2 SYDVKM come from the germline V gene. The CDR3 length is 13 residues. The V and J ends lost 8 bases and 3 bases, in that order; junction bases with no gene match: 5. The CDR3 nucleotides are TGTGCCAGCCCTCTGACAGGGGGCTACGAGCAGTACTTC. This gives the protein CASPLTGGYEQYF.

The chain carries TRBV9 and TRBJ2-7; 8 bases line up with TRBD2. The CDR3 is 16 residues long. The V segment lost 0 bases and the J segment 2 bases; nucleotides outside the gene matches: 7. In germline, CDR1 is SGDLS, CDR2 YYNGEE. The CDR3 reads CASSVGASGRTYEQYF. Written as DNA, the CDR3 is TGTGCCAGCAGCGTAGGGGCGAGCGGGAGAACCTACGAGCAGTACTTC. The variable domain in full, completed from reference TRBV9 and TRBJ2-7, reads DSGVTQTPKHLITATGQRVTLRCSPRSGDLSVYWYQQSLDQGLQFLIQYYNGEERAKGNILERFSAQQFPDLHSELNLSSLELGDSALYFCASSVGASGRTYEQYFGPGTRLTVT.

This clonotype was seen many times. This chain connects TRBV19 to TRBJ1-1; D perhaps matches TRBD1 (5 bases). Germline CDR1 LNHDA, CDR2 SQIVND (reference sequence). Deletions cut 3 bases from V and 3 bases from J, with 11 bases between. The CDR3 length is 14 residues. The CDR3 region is CASSILARDTEAFF. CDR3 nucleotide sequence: TGTGCCAGTAGTATCCTGGCCAGGGACACTGAAGCTTTCTTT. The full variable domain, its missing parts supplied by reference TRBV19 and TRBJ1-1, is DGGITQSPKYLFRKEGQNVTLSCEQNLNHDAMYWYRQDPGQGLRLIYYSQIVNDFQKGDIAEGYSVSREKKESFPLTVTSAQKNPTAFYLCASSILARDTEAFFGQGTRLTVV.

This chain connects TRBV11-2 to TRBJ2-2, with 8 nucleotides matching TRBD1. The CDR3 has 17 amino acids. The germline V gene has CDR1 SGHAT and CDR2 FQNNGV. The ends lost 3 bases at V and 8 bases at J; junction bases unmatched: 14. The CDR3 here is CASSFTPRTGRMGELFF. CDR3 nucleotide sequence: TGTGCCAGCAGCTTTACCCCACGGACAGGGAGGATGGGGGAGCTGTTTTTT.

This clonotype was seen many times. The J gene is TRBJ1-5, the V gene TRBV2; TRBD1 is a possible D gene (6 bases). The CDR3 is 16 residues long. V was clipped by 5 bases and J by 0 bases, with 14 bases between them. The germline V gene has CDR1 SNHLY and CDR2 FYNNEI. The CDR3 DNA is TGTGCCAGCAGTCCTCGACAGGCCCATAGCAATCAGCCCCAGCATTTT. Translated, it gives CASSPRQAHSNQPQHF.

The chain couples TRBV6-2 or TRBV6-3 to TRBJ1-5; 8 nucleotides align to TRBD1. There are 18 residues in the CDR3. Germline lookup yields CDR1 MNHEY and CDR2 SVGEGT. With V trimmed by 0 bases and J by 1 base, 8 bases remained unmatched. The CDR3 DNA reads TGTGCCAGCAGTTACTCCGGGGCAGGGGGCGGGAGCAATCAGCCCCAGCATTTT. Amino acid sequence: CASSYSGAGGGSNQPQHF.

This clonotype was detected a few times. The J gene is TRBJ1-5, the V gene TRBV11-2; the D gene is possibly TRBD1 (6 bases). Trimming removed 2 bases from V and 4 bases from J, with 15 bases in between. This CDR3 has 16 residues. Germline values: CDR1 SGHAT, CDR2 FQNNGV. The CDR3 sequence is CASSLWGHCRNQPQHF. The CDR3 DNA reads TGTGCCAGCAGCTTATGGGGACACTGTAGAAATCAGCCCCAGCATTTT.

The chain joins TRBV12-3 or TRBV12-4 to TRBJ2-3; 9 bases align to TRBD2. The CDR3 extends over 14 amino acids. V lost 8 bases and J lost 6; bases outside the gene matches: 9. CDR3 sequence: CASHPAGGGDTQYF. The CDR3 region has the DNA TGTGCCAGCCACCCAGCGGGAGGAGGGGATACGCAGTATTTT.

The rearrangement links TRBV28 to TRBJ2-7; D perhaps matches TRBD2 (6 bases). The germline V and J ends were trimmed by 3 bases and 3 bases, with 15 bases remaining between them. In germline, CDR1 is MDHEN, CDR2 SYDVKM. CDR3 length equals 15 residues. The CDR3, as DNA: TGTGCCAGCAGTTTCCACGCGGCGGGGTACTACGAGCAGTACTTC. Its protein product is CASSFHAAGYYEQYF.

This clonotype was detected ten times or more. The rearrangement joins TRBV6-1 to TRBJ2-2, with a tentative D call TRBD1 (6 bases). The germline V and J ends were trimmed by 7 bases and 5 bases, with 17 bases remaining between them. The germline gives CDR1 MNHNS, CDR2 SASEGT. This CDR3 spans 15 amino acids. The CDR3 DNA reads TGTGCCAGCAAAGGAACAGGGTCGGGGACCGGGGAGCTGTTTTTT. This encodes CASKGTGSGTGELFF.